This passage covers 24 T cell receptor beta chains from one sample sequenced in a study of identical twins. TCRdb reprocessed the 5' RACE reads with MiXCR, giving one entry per CDR3 protein. The table records about 200,000 distinct CDR3 sequences, roughly a tenth of them present only once. The sample taken for sequencing was memory T cells sorted from blood. The receptor source for this set is a man aged 45-65 years in good health.

This clonotype appeared a few times. The chain has TRBV6-2 or TRBV6-3 and TRBJ1-4; unclear D gene. Germline V lookup: CDR1 MNHEY, CDR2 SVGEGT. V dropped 6 bases and J dropped 8 bases, with 22 bases sitting between them. This CDR3 comprises 16 residues. CDR3 region: CASRRAAGRDLEKLFF. CDR3 in DNA: TGTGCCAGCAGGCGGGCGGCCGGCCGCGATTTAGAAAAACTGTTTTTT.

This clonotype was seen many times. The chain has TRBV20-1 and TRBJ1-5; D call uncertain. The germline CDR1 and CDR2 sequences are DFQATT and SNEGSKA (reference sequence). V lost 0 bases, J lost 0 bases, and 9 bases lay in between. The length of the CDR3 is 15 residues. The CDR3 sequence is CSARDRVASNQPQHF. As DNA, the CDR3 is TGCAGTGCTAGAGATCGGGTGGCTAGCAATCAGCCCCAGCATTTT.

CDR3 coding DNA: TGTGCCAGCAGACCCAGGACAGTGAACACTGAAGCTTTCTTT. Its protein product is CASRPRTVNTEAFF. The chain carries TRBV11-2 and TRBJ1-1; D may be TRBD1 (6 bases). CDR1 is SGHAT and CDR2 is FQNNGV in the germline V gene. CDR3 length: 14 residues. Trimming pared 6 bases from V and 0 bases from J, leaving 11 bases between.

This clonotype was seen many times. V is TRBV7-9 and J is TRBJ2-7, with D uncertain. Germline CDR1 is SEHNR and CDR2 is FQNEAQ (reference sequence). The CDR3 is made up of 14 amino acids. Trimming removed 1 base at V and 3 bases at J, with 10 bases between. The CDR3 nucleotides are TGTGCCAGCAGCTTAGATCAGTCTGTCTACGAGCAGTACTTC. It specifies CASSLDQSVYEQYF.

The chain uses TRBV20-1 and TRBJ1-3; D remains unclear. The CDR3 covers 13 residues. Germline V gene data show CDR1 as DFQATT and CDR2 as SNEGSKA (reference sequence). V was pared by 7 bases and J by 0 bases, with 10 bases between. The CDR3 sequence: CSVLLGSGNTIYF. For the CDR3, the DNA is TGCAGTGTTCTCTTGGGCTCTGGAAACACCATATATTTT.

The V gene is TRBV28, the J gene TRBJ1-1; possibly TRBD1 for D (6 bases). The CDR3 is 15 amino acids. CDR1 and CDR2 from the germline V gene are MDHEN and SYDVKM. The V end lost 5 bases, the J end lost 4 bases, and 17 bases lay between the germline ends. The CDR3 nucleotides are TGTGCCAGCAGTCGACCACAGGGATTGGGCACTGAAGCTTTCTTT. It codes for CASSRPQGLGTEAFF.

The chain joins TRBV20-1 to TRBJ2-1; TRBD2 matches at 7 bases. Germline CDR1 is DFQATT and CDR2 is SNEGSKA (reference sequence). V dropped 3 bases and J dropped 6; count of bases not matched to a gene: 14. The CDR3 runs 16 residues. In DNA, the CDR3 is TGCAGTGCTAGCCCCCTCGGGGGGTTTCATATCAATGAGCAGTTCTTC. It is translated as CSASPLGGFHINEQFF.

This clonotype was counted at least ten times. V is TRBV4-2 and J is TRBJ2-1, with D maybe TRBD1 (6 bases). Germline assignment: CDR1 LGHNA and CDR2 YNFKEQ. V was cut by 4 bases and J by 8 bases, with 15 bases left in between. This CDR3 contains 14 residues. In nucleotides, the CDR3 is TGTGCCAGCAGCCCGATACAACAGGGCTATGAGCAGTTCTTC. Amino acids: CASSPIQQGYEQFF.

The chain has TRBV7-2 and TRBJ2-6; 9 bases match TRBD2. Trimming cost V 5 bases and J 3 bases; bases outside gene matches: 8. The CDR3 is 17 amino acids. Per germline, CDR1 SGHTA and CDR2 FQGNSA. The CDR3 spells CASSPPSGRFGANVLTF. The CDR3 DNA is TGTGCCAGCAGCCCCCCCAGCGGGAGGTTTGGGGCCAACGTCCTGACTTTC.

In its sample, this clonotype was seen a few times. The genes are TRBV5-5 and TRBJ2-1; possibly TRBD2 for D (5 bases). Germline lookup yields CDR1 SGHKS and CDR2 YYEKEE (reference sequence). Deletions cut 3 bases from V and 10 bases from J, with 11 bases between. CDR3 length equals 12 residues. CDR3 loop: CASSWLDYEQFF. The CDR3, as DNA: TGTGCCAGCAGCTGGCTAGACTACGAGCAGTTCTTC.

This clonotype has only a few counts. The rearrangement joins TRBV6-5 to TRBJ1-3, with a weak D call TRBD1 (5 bases). There are 16 residues in the CDR3. Trimming removed 0 bases from V and 0 bases from J, with 9 bases in between. Germline-derived CDR1 and CDR2 are MNHEY and SVGAGI. In DNA form, the CDR3 reads TGTGCCAGCAGTTACTCCGGGACCCTCTCTGGAAACACCATATATTTT. Translated, it gives CASSYSGTLSGNTIYF.

This clonotype showed up many times. Germline is not matched at one junction end, which may reflect a read error. The chain recombines TRBV20-1 with TRBJ1-1, with 7 bases aligning to TRBD1. Germline V CDR1 and CDR2: DFQATT, SNEGSKA (reference sequence). The CDR3 sequence is 13 residues long. The CDR3 DNA reads as TGCAGTGCAAGAGAGGGGGCGTACACTGAAGCTTTCTTT. Protein sequence: CSAREGAYTEAFF.

This clonotype was detected a few times. This chain uses TRBV7-2 with TRBJ2-7; unclear D gene. Trimming took off 1 base at V and 2 bases at J, with 9 bases between the two ends. CDR1 and CDR2 from the germline V gene are SGHTA and FQGNSA. The CDR3 totals 14 residues. The CDR3 loop reads CASSLGASPYEQYF. The CDR3 DNA is TGTGCCAGCAGCTTAGGGGCCAGTCCCTACGAGCAGTACTTC. Together with reference TRBV7-2 and TRBJ2-7, the CDR3 gives the full variable domain: GAGVSQSPSNKVTEKGKDVELRCDPISGHTALYWYRQSLGQGLEFLIYFQGNSAPDKSGLPSDRFSAERTGGSVSTLTIQRTQQEDSAVYLCASSLGASPYEQYFGPGTRLTVT.

This clonotype was seen at least ten times. J is TRBJ2-7 and V is TRBV20-1, with D perhaps matching TRBD1 or TRBD2 (6 bases each). Germline CDR1 is DFQATT and CDR2 is SNEGSKA (reference sequence). The germline V and J ends were trimmed by 5 bases and 3 bases, with 17 bases remaining between them. The CDR3 covers 14 residues. CDR3 sequence (DNA): TGCAGTGCTCCCAACGTCCGGGGGCACTACGAGCAGTACTTC. Residues: CSAPNVRGHYEQYF.

This clonotype came up a few times. This chain uses TRBV18 with TRBJ2-4; no reliable D call. The CDR3 runs 15 residues. Trimming left V 0 bases short and J 6 bases short, with 12 bases between. The germline V gene has CDR1 KGHSH and CDR2 LQKENI. CDR3 sequence (DNA): TGTGCCAGCTCACCACCGTCTGGGGTCAGAAACATTCAGTACTTC. This sequence encodes CASSPPSGVRNIQYF.

This clonotype came up a few times. The chain is built from TRBV7-2 and TRBJ2-5, with TRBD1 matching 10 bases. Germline CDR1 SGHTA, CDR2 FQGNSA. This CDR3 comprises 14 residues. Germline trimming cut 4 bases from V and 7 bases from J; bases unmatched to any gene: 6. DNA of the CDR3: TGTGCCAGCAGCTCGCCGGGACAGGGGATGACCCAGTACTTC. Translated, it gives CASSSPGQGMTQYF.

This clonotype was counted at least ten times. The chain couples TRBV6-5 to TRBJ2-7; a possible D gene is TRBD1 (5 bases). This CDR3 is built from 14 residues. V lost 1 base and J 6 bases, leaving 13 bases between the germline ends. CDR1 is MNHEY, CDR2 SVGAGI, per germline. CDR3 DNA sequence: TGTGCCAGCAGTTACTGGCAGGGTACGGCCGAGCAGTACTTC. Protein sequence: CASSYWQGTAEQYF.

This clonotype was seen ten or more times. In DNA form, the CDR3 reads TGTGCCAGCAGCGCTCGGCCGCTCCAGGACGAAATCAAACCCAACAAAAACATTCAGTACTTC. As protein: CASSARPLQDEIKPNKNIQYF. The chain couples TRBV21-1 to TRBJ2-4; TRBD2, the D gene given by the table, was not confirmed from the DNA. TRBV21-1 is tagged as a pseudogene. The CDR3 length is 21 residues.

J is TRBJ2-1 and V is TRBV28; 13 nucleotides line up with TRBD2. Per germline, CDR1 MDHEN and CDR2 SYDVKM. The CDR3 has 15 amino acids. The junction had 7 bases not matched to a gene; V was cut back by 4 bases and J by 10 bases. The CDR3 protein is CASSSTSGRAGEQFF. The CDR3 DNA sequence: TGTGCCAGCAGTTCCACTAGCGGGAGGGCCGGGGAGCAGTTCTTC.

Ten or more counts support this clonotype. This rearrangement joins TRBV5-5 to TRBJ1-5; D remains unclear. From germline, CDR1 is SGHKS and CDR2 YYEKEE (reference sequence). V was clipped by 2 bases and J by 5 bases, with 8 bases between them. The CDR3 spans 13 residues. DNA for the CDR3: TGTGCCAGCAGCTTCAAAACAGATCAGCCCCAGCATTTT. As protein: CASSFKTDQPQHF. Full variable domain (remainder filled in from reference TRBV5-5 and TRBJ1-5): DAGVTQSPTHLIKTRGQQVTLRCSPISGHKSVSWYQQVLGQGPQFIFQYYEKEERGRGNFPDRFSARQFPNYSSELNVNALLLGDSALYLCASSFKTDQPQHFGDGTRLSIL.

The chain joins TRBV24-1 to TRBJ2-3; 7 nucleotides match TRBD1. J was trimmed by 4 bases and V by 9 bases; bases with no gene match: 9. The CDR3 sequence is 14 residues long. In germline, CDR1 is KGHDR, CDR2 SFDVKD. The CDR3, as DNA: TGTGCCACCTCGGAGACAGGGCGGGCAGATACGCAGTATTTT. Translation gives CATSETGRADTQYF.

The sample holds a few counts of this clonotype. The V gene is TRBV9, the J gene TRBJ2-5, with D possibly matching TRBD1 (5 bases). Between the trimmed V and J ends, which lost 0 bases and 2 bases, there was a span of 8 bases. CDR1 and CDR2 from the germline V gene are SGDLS and YYNGEE. The CDR3 is made up of 14 amino acids. CDR3 DNA sequence: TGTGCCAGCAGCGTAGGCAGGGCACAAGAGACCCAGTACTTC. This gives the protein CASSVGRAQETQYF. The full variable domain, with the rest looked up from reference TRBV9 and TRBJ2-5, is DSGVTQTPKHLITATGQRVTLRCSPRSGDLSVYWYQQSLDQGLQFLIQYYNGEERAKGNILERFSAQQFPDLHSELNLSSLELGDSALYFCASSVGRAQETQYFGPGTRLLVL.

This clonotype has at least ten counts. This chain connects TRBV7-2 to TRBJ2-5; 9 bases agree with TRBD2. CDR3 length: 15 residues. V trimming: 0 bases; J trimming: 6 bases; junction bases outside the gene matches: 5. Germline V gene sequence: CDR1 SGHTA, CDR2 FQGNSA. The CDR3 region is CASSLAGAGGQTQYF. The CDR3 DNA is TGTGCCAGCAGCTTAGCTGGGGCGGGGGGGCAGACCCAGTACTTC.

V usage is TRBV27 and J usage is TRBJ1-2; D perhaps matches TRBD1 (6 bases). V was shortened by 5 bases and J by 6 bases, with 19 bases between the two germline ends. This CDR3 is 15 amino acids long. Looked up from germline, CDR1 is MNHEY and CDR2 is SMNVEV (reference sequence). This chain's CDR3 is CASSPRLGAVDGYTF. As DNA, the CDR3 is TGTGCCAGCAGTCCAAGACTGGGGGCCGTGGATGGCTACACCTTC.